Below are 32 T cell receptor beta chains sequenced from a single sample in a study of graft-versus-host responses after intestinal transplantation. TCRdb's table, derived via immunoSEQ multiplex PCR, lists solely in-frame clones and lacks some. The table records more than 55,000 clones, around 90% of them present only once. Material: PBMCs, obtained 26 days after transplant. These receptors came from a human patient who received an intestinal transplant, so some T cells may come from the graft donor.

CDR3 amino acids: CASKEGTEAFF. The CDR3 coding sequence is TGTGCCTCAAAGGAGGGCACTGAAGCTTTCTTT. The J gene is TRBJ1-1, the V gene TRBV19; D is ambiguous. Between the trimmed V and J ends, which lost 11 bases and 4 bases, there was a span of 11 bases. The CDR3 consists of 11 residues. The germline CDR1 and CDR2 sequences are LNHDA and SQIVND (reference sequence).

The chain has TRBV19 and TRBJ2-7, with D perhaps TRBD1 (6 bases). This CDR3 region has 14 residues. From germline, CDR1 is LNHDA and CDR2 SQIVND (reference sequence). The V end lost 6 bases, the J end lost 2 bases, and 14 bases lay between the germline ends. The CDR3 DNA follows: TGTGCCAGTAGCAGTCAGGGGAAAACCTACGAGCAGTACTTC. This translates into CASSSQGKTYEQYF.

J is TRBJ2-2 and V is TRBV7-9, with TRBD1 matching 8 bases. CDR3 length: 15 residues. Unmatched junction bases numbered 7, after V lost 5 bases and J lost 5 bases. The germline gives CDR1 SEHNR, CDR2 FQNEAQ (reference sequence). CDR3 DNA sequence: TGTGCCAGCAGCGACCCGGGACAGGTTACCGGGGAGCTGTTTTTT. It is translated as CASSDPGQVTGELFF.

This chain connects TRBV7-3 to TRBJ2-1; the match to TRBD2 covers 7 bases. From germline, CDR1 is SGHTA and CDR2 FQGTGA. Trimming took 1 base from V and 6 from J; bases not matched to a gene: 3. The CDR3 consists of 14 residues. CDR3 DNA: TGTGCCAGCAGCTTAAGCGGGGGATCCAATGAGCAGTTCTTC. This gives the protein CASSLSGGSNEQFF.

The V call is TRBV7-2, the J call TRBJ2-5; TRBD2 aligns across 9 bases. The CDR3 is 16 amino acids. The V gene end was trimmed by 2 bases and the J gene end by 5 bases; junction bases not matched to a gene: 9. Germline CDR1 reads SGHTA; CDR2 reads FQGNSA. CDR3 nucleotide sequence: TGTGCCAGCAGCTTACGGCTACTAGCGGGTAGGGAGACCCAGTACTTC. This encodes CASSLRLLAGRETQYF.

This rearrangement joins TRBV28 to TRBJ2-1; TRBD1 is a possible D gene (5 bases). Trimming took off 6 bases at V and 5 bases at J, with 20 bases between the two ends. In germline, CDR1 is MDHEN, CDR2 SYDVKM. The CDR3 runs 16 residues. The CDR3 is CASSPIAQGVDNEQFF. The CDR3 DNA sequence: TGTGCCAGCAGCCCAATTGCGCAGGGCGTAGACAATGAGCAGTTCTTC.

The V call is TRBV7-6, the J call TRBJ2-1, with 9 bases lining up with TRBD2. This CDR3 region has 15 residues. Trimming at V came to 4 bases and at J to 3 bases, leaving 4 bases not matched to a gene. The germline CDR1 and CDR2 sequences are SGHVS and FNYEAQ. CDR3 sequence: CASSWDSGSYNEQFF. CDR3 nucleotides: TGTGCCAGCAGCTGGGATAGCGGGAGCTACAATGAGCAGTTCTTC. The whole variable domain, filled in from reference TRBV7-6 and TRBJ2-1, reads GAGVSQSPRYKVTKRGQDVALRCDPISGHVSLYWYRQALGQGPEFLTYFNYEAQQDKSGLPNDRFSAERPEGSISTLTIQRTEQRDSAMYRCASSWDSGSYNEQFFGPGTRLTVL.

The DNA of the CDR3 is TGTGCCAGCGGCCCATTCGGGGGCTACACCTTC. It codes for CASGPFGGYTF. The rearrangement joins TRBV25-1 to TRBJ1-2; D is ambiguous. Trimming took off 8 bases at V and 8 bases at J, with 12 bases between the two ends. The CDR3 consists of 11 residues. Germline V lookup: CDR1 MGHDK, CDR2 SYGVNS.

CDR3 coding DNA: TGTGCCAGCAGCTTAGGGACAGTTTCCTCTCCTGGAAACACCATATATTTT. This encodes CASSLGTVSSPGNTIYF. V gene TRBV7-8 combines with J gene TRBJ1-3; D may be TRBD1 (6 bases). The CDR3 is 17 amino acids. The V end was cut by 1 base, the J end by 2 bases, with 15 bases between. Germline CDR1 is SGHVS and CDR2 is FQNEAQ.

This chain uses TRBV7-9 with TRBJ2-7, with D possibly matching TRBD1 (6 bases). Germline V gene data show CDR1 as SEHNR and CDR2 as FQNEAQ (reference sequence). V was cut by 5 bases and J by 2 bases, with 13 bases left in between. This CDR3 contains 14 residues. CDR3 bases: TGTGCCAGCAGCGACAGAGCAGGGGCCTACGAGCAGTACTTC. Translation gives CASSDRAGAYEQYF.

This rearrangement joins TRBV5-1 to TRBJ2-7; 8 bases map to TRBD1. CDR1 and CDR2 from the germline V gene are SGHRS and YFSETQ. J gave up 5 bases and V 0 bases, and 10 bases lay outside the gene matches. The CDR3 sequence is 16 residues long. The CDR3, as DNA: TGCGCCAGCAGCTTGGAATTCGGACAGGGCTCGAACGAGCAGTACTTC. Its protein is CASSLEFGQGSNEQYF.

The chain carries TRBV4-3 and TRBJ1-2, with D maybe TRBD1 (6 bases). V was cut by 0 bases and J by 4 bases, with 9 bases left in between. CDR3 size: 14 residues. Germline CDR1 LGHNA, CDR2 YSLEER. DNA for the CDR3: TGCGCCAGCAGCCAAGATGGACAGATCTATGGCTACACCTTC. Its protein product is CASSQDGQIYGYTF.

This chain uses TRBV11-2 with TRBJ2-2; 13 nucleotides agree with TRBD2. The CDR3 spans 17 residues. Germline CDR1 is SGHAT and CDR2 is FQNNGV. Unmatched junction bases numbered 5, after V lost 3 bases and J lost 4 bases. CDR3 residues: CASSFLGLAGATGELFF. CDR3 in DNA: TGTGCCAGCAGCTTCCTCGGACTAGCGGGGGCCACCGGGGAGCTGTTTTTT. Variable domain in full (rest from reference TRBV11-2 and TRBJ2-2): EAGVAQSPRYKIIEKRQSVAFWCNPISGHATLYWYQQILGQGPKLLIQFQNNGVVDDSQLPKDRFSAERLKGVDSTLKIQPAKLEDSAVYLCASSFLGLAGATGELFFGEGSRLTVL.

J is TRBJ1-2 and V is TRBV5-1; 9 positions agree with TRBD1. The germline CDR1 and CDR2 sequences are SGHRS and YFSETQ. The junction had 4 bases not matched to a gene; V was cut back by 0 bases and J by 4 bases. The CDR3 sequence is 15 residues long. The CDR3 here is CASSLGGQGSYGYTF. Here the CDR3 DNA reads TGCGCCAGCAGCTTGGGGGGACAGGGAAGCTATGGCTACACCTTC.

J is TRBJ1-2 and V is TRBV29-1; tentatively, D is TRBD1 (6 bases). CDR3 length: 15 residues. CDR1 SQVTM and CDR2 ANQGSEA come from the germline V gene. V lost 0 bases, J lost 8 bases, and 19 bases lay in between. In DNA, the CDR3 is TGCAGCGTTGAAGACTCCCCCACAGGGTATCAGGGCTACACCTTC. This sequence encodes CSVEDSPTGYQGYTF.

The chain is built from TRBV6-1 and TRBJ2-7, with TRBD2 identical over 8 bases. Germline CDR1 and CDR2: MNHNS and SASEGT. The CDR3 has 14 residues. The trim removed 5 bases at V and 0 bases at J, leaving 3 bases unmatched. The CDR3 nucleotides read TGTGCCAGCAGTCAGCGGGGGAGCTCCTACGAGCAGTACGTC. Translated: CASSQRGSSYEQYV.

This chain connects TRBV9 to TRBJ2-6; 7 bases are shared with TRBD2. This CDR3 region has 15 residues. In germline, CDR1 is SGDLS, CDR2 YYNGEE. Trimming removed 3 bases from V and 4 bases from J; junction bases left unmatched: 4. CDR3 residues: CASSAGGGGANVLTF. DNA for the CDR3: TGTGCCAGCAGCGCGGGGGGAGGAGGGGCCAACGTCCTGACTTTC.

Written as DNA, the CDR3 is TGCGCCAGCAGCCAAGAAGGGGGCGAAAACACCATATATTTT. Its translation is CASSQEGGENTIYF. J is TRBJ1-3 and V is TRBV4-3; TRBD1 matches at 7 bases. The length of the CDR3 is 14 residues. V was pared by 0 bases and J by 6 bases, with 2 bases of the junction left unmatched. Germline V CDR1 and CDR2: LGHNA, YSLEER.

CDR3 amino acids: CASTSDRVGSSPLHF. DNA of the CDR3: TGTGCCAGTACCTCGGACAGGGTCGGTAGTTCACCCCTCCACTTT. The gene calls are TRBV2 and TRBJ1-6; 8 nucleotides agree with TRBD1. Germline CDR1 SNHLY, CDR2 FYNNEI. The V segment lost 9 bases and the J segment 9 bases; nucleotides outside the gene matches: 13. CDR3 size: 15 residues.

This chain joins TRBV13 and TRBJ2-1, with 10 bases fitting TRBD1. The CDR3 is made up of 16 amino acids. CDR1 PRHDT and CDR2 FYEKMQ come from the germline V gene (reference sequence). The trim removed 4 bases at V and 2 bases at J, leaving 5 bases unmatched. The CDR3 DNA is TGTGCCAGCAGCTCAAGAGACAGGGGGCCCTACAATGAGCAGTTCTTC. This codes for CASSSRDRGPYNEQFF.

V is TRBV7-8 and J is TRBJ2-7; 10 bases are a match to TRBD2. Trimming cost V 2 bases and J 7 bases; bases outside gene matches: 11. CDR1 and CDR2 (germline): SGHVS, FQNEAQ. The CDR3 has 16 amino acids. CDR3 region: CASSLPLELAGFEQYF. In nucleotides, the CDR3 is TGTGCCAGCAGCTTACCGCTAGAACTAGCGGGATTTGAGCAGTACTTC.

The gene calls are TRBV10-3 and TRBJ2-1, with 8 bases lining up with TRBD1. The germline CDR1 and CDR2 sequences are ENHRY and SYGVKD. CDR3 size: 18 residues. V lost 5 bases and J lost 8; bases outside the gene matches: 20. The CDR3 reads CAISMVTRGTGLGDEQFF. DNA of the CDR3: TGTGCCATCAGTATGGTGACACGCGGGACAGGATTGGGGGATGAGCAGTTCTTC.

CDR3 loop: CASSLDRATQPQHF. In DNA form, the CDR3 reads TGTGCCAGCAGCTTAGACAGGGCGACTCAGCCCCAGCATTTT. The V call is TRBV27, the J call TRBJ1-5; TRBD1 matches at 7 bases. CDR1 MNHEY and CDR2 SMNVEV come from the germline V gene (reference sequence). V was clipped by 6 bases and J by 6 bases; unmatched bases: 8. The CDR3 spans 14 residues.

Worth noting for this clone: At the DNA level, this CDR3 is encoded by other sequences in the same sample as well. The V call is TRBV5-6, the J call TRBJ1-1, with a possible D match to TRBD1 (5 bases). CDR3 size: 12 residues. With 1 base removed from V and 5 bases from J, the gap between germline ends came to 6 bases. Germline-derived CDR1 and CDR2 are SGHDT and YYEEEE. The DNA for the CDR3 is TGTGCCAGCAGCTTGAGGGGTACTGAAGCTTTCTTT. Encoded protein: CASSLRGTEAFF. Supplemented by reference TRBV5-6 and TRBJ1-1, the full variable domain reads DAGVTQSPTHLIKTRGQQVTLRCSPKSGHDTVSWYQQALGQGPQFIFQYYEEEERQRGNFPDRFSGHQFPNYSSELNVNALLLGDSALYLCASSLRGTEAFFGQGTRLTVV.

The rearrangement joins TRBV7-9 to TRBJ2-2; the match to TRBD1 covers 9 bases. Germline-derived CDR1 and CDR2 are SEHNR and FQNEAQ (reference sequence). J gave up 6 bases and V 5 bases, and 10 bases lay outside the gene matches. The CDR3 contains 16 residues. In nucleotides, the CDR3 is TGTGCCAGCAGCCACCGGGACAGGGTATGGCCCGGGGAGCTGTTTTTT. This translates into CASSHRDRVWPGELFF.

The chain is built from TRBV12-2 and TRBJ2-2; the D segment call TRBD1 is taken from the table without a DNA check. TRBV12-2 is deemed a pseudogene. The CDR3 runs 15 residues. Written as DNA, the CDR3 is TGTGCAAGTCGCCTGACAGGGTGGAACACCGGGGAGCTGTTTTTT. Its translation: CASRLTGWNTGELFF.

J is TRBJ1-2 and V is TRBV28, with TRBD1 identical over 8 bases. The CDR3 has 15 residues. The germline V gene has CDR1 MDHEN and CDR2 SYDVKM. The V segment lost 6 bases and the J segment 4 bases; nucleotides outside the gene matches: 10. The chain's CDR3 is CASRPTGDGIYGYTF. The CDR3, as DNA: TGTGCCAGCAGGCCGACAGGGGACGGGATCTATGGCTACACCTTC.

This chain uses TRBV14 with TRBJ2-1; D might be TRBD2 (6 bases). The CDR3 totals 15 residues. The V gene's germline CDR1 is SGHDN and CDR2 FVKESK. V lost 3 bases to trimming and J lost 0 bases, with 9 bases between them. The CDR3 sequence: CASSQGGYSYNEQFF. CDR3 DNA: TGTGCCAGCAGCCAGGGGGGATACTCCTACAATGAGCAGTTCTTC.

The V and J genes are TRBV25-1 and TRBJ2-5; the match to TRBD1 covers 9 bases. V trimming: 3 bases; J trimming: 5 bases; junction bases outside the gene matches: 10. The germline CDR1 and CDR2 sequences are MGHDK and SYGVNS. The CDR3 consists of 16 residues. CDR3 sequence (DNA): TGTGCCAGCAGTGATACGGGACAGGGAAAGGGTGAGACCCAGTACTTC. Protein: CASSDTGQGKGETQYF.

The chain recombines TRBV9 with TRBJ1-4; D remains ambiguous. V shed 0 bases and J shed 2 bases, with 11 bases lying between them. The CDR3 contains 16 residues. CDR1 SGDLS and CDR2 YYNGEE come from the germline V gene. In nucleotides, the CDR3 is TGTGCCAGCAGCGTAGGAGGGCGTCTGACTAATGAAAAACTGTTTTTT. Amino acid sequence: CASSVGGRLTNEKLFF.

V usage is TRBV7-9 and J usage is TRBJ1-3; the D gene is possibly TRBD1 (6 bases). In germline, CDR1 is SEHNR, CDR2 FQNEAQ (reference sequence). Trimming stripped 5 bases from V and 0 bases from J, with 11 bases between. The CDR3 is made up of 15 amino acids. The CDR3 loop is CASSNPGDSGNTIYF. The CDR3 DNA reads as TGTGCCAGCAGCAACCCAGGGGACTCTGGAAACACCATATATTTT.

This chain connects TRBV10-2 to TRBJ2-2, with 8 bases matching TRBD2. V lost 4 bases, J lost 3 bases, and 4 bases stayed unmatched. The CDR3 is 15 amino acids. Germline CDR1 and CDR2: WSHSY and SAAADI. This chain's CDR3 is CASSGTSGHTGELFF. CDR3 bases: TGCGCCAGCAGTGGAACTAGCGGTCACACCGGGGAGCTGTTTTTT.